The 27 T cell receptor beta chains below were found in one sample sequenced in a study of lymphopenia after photon versus proton radiotherapy. The protocol was immunoSEQ multiplex PCR, while the TCRdb copy is restricted to in-frame clones and leaves out a portion. This table holds 65,000 to 75,000 clones, about 87% found once. Sequences were derived from peripheral blood, sampled from a patient treated with proton-based radiotherapy. These receptors were collected from a man older than 75 with esophageal cancer.

The chain couples TRBV10-3 to TRBJ1-2; D remains unclear. Per germline, CDR1 ENHRY and CDR2 SYGVKD. The CDR3 covers 15 residues. The V and J ends lost 11 bases and 0 bases respectively, with 19 bases between them. CDR3 nucleotide sequence: TGTGCCGTCCAAGGTGACCGCAGCTCTAACTATGGCTACACCTTC. This translates into CAVQGDRSSNYGYTF.

This clone has a single count. The V gene is TRBV6-5, the J gene TRBJ2-7, with D unresolved. This CDR3 has 12 residues. CDR1 is MNHEY, CDR2 SVGAGI, per germline. The V end was cut by 7 bases, the J end by 6 bases, with 13 bases between. CDR3 residues: CASTLPVGEQYF. CDR3 nucleotides: TGTGCCAGCACTTTACCGGTGGGCGAGCAGTACTTC.

This chain connects TRBV29-1 to TRBJ1-4; the D gene is possibly TRBD1 (5 bases). Trimming removed 5 bases from V and 7 bases from J, with 14 bases in between. Germline V lookup: CDR1 SQVTM, CDR2 ANQGSEA. The CDR3 runs to 13 residues. The CDR3 DNA reads as TGCAGCGTTCAGGGTAGAAGGAGTGAAAAACTGTTTTTT. Its translation is CSVQGRRSEKLFF.

The chain couples TRBV27 to TRBJ1-2; 8 nucleotides line up with TRBD1. J gave up 1 base and V 3 bases, and 7 bases lay outside the gene matches. This CDR3 has 16 residues. The germline gives CDR1 MNHEY, CDR2 SMNVEV (reference sequence). The chain's CDR3 is CASSLHRGDFNYGYTF. CDR3 DNA: TGTGCCAGCAGTTTGCACAGGGGGGACTTTAACTATGGCTACACCTTC.

This clone was counted between two and nine times. The chain uses TRBV13 and TRBJ1-2; 8 bases agree with TRBD1. Germline V gives CDR1 PRHDT, CDR2 FYEKMQ (reference sequence). Germline trimming cut 5 bases from V and 1 base from J; bases unmatched to any gene: 6. CDR3 length equals 15 residues. The CDR3 sequence is CASSPDRGNNYGYTF. CDR3 bases: TGTGCCAGCAGCCCCGACAGGGGAAATAACTATGGCTACACCTTC.

The chain couples TRBV29-1 to TRBJ2-7, with 8 bases fitting TRBD1. V lost 5 bases, J lost 6 bases, and 6 bases stayed unmatched. This CDR3 is built from 12 residues. Germline lookup yields CDR1 SQVTM and CDR2 ANQGSEA. CDR3 nucleotide sequence: TGCAGCGTTTCCGGACAGGGTTCCGAGCAGTACTTC. This codes for CSVSGQGSEQYF.

This clone has only one observation. The chain uses TRBV9 and TRBJ2-1; 7 nucleotides match TRBD2. CDR1 is SGDLS and CDR2 is YYNGEE in the germline V gene. The CDR3 is made up of 13 amino acids. V shed 3 bases and J 9 bases; nucleotides not matched to a gene: 6. For the CDR3, the DNA is TGTGCCAGCAGCGCCGGCGGGGGAACTGAGCAGTTCTTC. It translates to CASSAGGGTEQFF.

The rearrangement uses TRBV6-5 and TRBJ1-4; TRBD1 might be the D (6 bases). V lost 11 bases and J lost 3, with 16 bases in between. This CDR3 is built from 14 residues. CDR1 and CDR2 from the germline V gene are MNHEY and SVGAGI. Here the CDR3 DNA reads TGTGCCGTAGGGGGTGTAAGTGCTAATGAAAAACTGTTTTTT. Translated, it gives CAVGGVSANEKLFF.

This clone was detected only a few times. The chain is built from TRBV5-4 and TRBJ2-5; D tentatively fits TRBD1 or TRBD2 (5 bases each). Germline V gene data show CDR1 as SGHNT and CDR2 as YYREEE (reference sequence). CDR3 length: 14 amino acids. Trimming stripped 4 bases from V and 1 base from J, with 11 bases between. The CDR3 DNA is TGTGCCAGCAGCGACGGTGGGACCCAAGAGACCCAGTACTTC. Residues: CASSDGGTQETQYF.

Notes on this clone: Germline is not matched at one junction end, which may reflect a read error. The chain is built from TRBV6-5 and TRBJ2-3; TRBD2 is a possible D gene (7 bases). The CDR3 spans 12 residues. Germline values: CDR1 MNHEY, CDR2 SVGAGI. The DNA for the CDR3 is TGTGCCAGCAAGCGGGACACAGGTACGCAGTATTTT. Translation gives CASKRDTGTQYF.

The chain couples TRBV11-3 to TRBJ2-1; no definite D call. CDR1 and CDR2 (germline): SGHNT, YENEEA. The germline V and J ends were trimmed by 5 bases and 7 bases, with 9 bases remaining between them. The length of the CDR3 is 12 residues. Written as DNA, the CDR3 is TGTGCCAGCAGCATCGGACGTAATGAGCAGTTCTTC. Translated: CASSIGRNEQFF.

This clone was picked up one time. The chain has TRBV5-1 and TRBJ2-2, with D unresolved. V was shortened by 6 bases and J by 0 bases, with 12 bases between the two germline ends. The CDR3 runs to 15 residues. The germline V gene encodes CDR1 SGHRS and CDR2 YFSETQ. CDR3 in amino acids: CASKRQSANTGELFF. The CDR3 DNA reads as TGCGCCAGCAAAAGGCAGTCCGCGAACACCGGGGAGCTGTTTTTT.

CDR3 nucleotides: TGTGCCAGCAGCTTGGGGGCAGGGGCTGTGAACACTGAAGCTTTCTTT. This gives the protein CASSLGAGAVNTEAFF. The V and J genes are TRBV5-4 and TRBJ1-1, with TRBD1 as a possible D gene (6 bases). The V end was cut by 0 bases, the J end by 0 bases, with 12 bases between. This CDR3 is built from 16 residues. Germline lookup yields CDR1 SGHNT and CDR2 YYREEE (reference sequence).

The chain couples TRBV6-5 to TRBJ1-1; D remains unclear. CDR3 length equals 14 residues. V lost 2 bases, J lost 1 base, and 8 bases lay in between. Germline CDR1 MNHEY, CDR2 SVGAGI. This CDR3 reads CASSYHSKNTEAFF. CDR3 nucleotide sequence: TGTGCCAGCAGTTACCACTCAAAGAACACTGAAGCTTTCTTT.

The chain joins TRBV5-1 to TRBJ1-2, with D uncertain. Per germline, CDR1 SGHRS and CDR2 YFSETQ. V lost 0 bases and J lost 1, with 7 bases in between. This CDR3 spans 14 amino acids. The CDR3 DNA is TGCGCCAGCAGCTTGGAGTCAGTTAACTATGGCTACACCTTC. Protein sequence: CASSLESVNYGYTF. Supplemented by reference TRBV5-1 and TRBJ1-2, the full variable domain reads KAGVTQTPRYLIKTRGQQVTLSCSPISGHRSVSWYQQTPGQGLQFLFEYFSETQRNKGNFPGRFSGRQFSNSRSEMNVSTLELGDSALYLCASSLESVNYGYTFGSGTRLTVV.

The chain joins TRBV7-2 to TRBJ1-3, with 7 bases aligning to TRBD1. The trim removed 5 bases at V and 0 bases at J, leaving 4 bases unmatched. CDR1 is SGHTA, CDR2 FQGNSA, per germline. The CDR3 length is 15 residues. CDR3 DNA: TGTGCCAGCAGCCCGACAGGGCGCTCTGGAAACACCATATATTTT. It translates to CASSPTGRSGNTIYF.

This rearrangement joins TRBV7-9 to TRBJ1-2; D unresolved. Germline V CDR1 and CDR2: SEHNR, FQNEAQ (reference sequence). The V gene lost 2 bases and the J gene lost 7 bases, with 14 bases spanning the gap. The CDR3 is made up of 14 amino acids. Here the CDR3 DNA reads TGTGCCAGCAGCTTACCGGCATCTTCCTCTGGCTACACCTTC. The encoded protein is CASSLPASSSGYTF.

The genes are TRBV7-9 and TRBJ2-1; D not resolved. With 1 base removed from V and 1 base from J, the gap between germline ends came to 11 bases. CDR3 size: 16 residues. Germline V gene sequence: CDR1 SEHNR, CDR2 FQNEAQ (reference sequence). Here the CDR3 reads CASSLDGSASYNEQFF. The CDR3 DNA follows: TGTGCCAGCAGCTTAGACGGCAGTGCGTCCTACAATGAGCAGTTCTTC.

The chain has TRBV7-8 and TRBJ2-3; maybe TRBD2 (5 bases). Trimming shortened V by 7 bases and J by 11 bases, and 25 bases separated the two germline ends. This CDR3 has 15 amino acids. Germline V gives CDR1 SGHVS, CDR2 FQNEAQ. The CDR3 DNA follows: TGTGCCAGCACCCCCCTTGCGAGGGTAGAGGGTGGGCAGTATTTT. This encodes CASTPLARVEGGQYF.

V gene TRBV25-1 combines with J gene TRBJ1-4, with 9 bases identical to TRBD1. V lost 4 bases to trimming and J lost 11 bases; unmatched junction nucleotides: 8. CDR3 size: 14 residues. CDR1 is MGHDK, CDR2 SYGVNS, per germline. In nucleotides, the CDR3 is TGTGCCAGCAGTGCAGGGGACAGGGAGGTGAAACTGTTTTTT. It translates to CASSAGDREVKLFF. The full variable domain, with the rest looked up from reference TRBV25-1 and TRBJ1-4, is EADIYQTPRYLVIGTGKKITLECSQTMGHDKMYWYQQDPGMELHLIHYSYGVNSTEKGDLSSESTVSRIRTEHFPLTLESARPSHTSQYLCASSAGDREVKLFFGSGTQLSVL.

V is TRBV30 and J is TRBJ2-7; 10 bases fit TRBD1. The length of the CDR3 is 13 residues. Per the germline V gene, CDR1 is GTSNPN and CDR2 is SVGIG (reference sequence). V lost 5 bases to trimming and J lost 6 bases; unmatched junction nucleotides: 7. In DNA, the CDR3 is TGTGCCTGGCGCGGGACAGGGGTTACCGAGCAGTACTTC. This sequence encodes CAWRGTGVTEQYF.

J is TRBJ2-7 and V is TRBV18; 14 bases are a match to TRBD2. The V gene's germline CDR1 is KGHSH and CDR2 LQKENI. J gave up 7 bases and V 3 bases, and 8 bases lay outside the gene matches. The CDR3 runs to 16 residues. CDR3 amino acids: CASSPWTSGGSAEQYF. The CDR3 DNA reads as TGTGCCAGCTCACCGTGGACTAGCGGGGGGTCTGCGGAGCAGTACTTC.

This clone was found a few times. The CDR3 DNA reads TGCGCCAGCAGCTTGGAGATTGCGGGAGCTGATACGCAGTATTTT. Amino acid sequence: CASSLEIAGADTQYF. This chain joins TRBV5-1 and TRBJ2-3; 7 nucleotides agree with TRBD2. The CDR3 extends over 15 amino acids. The V gene's germline CDR1 is SGHRS and CDR2 YFSETQ. V was pared by 0 bases and J by 6 bases, with 7 bases of the junction left unmatched.

The chain has TRBV27 and TRBJ2-7; D gene ambiguous. CDR3 length: 15 residues. Germline V lookup: CDR1 MNHEY, CDR2 SMNVEV (reference sequence). The germline V and J ends were trimmed by 0 bases and 0 bases, with 9 bases remaining between them. The CDR3 nucleotides are TGTGCCAGCAGTTTATCCCCGGGCCGCTCCTACGAGCAGTACTTC. Translating it yields CASSLSPGRSYEQYF.

A few counts support this clone. The V gene is TRBV9, the J gene TRBJ1-3; TRBD1 matches at 7 bases. V gave up 4 bases and J gave up 2 bases; unmatched junction bases: 6. This CDR3 contains 15 residues. The germline gives CDR1 SGDLS, CDR2 YYNGEE. CDR3 sequence: CASSLQTGTGNTIYF. The CDR3 bases are TGTGCCAGCAGCCTCCAGACAGGGACTGGAAACACCATATATTTT.

The chain couples TRBV7-2 to TRBJ1-1; TRBD1 matches at 8 bases. J lost 5 bases, V lost 4 bases, and 6 bases had no gene match. CDR1 SGHTA and CDR2 FQGNSA come from the germline V gene. The CDR3 is made up of 14 amino acids. The CDR3: CASSSTGVYTEAFF. As DNA, the CDR3 is TGTGCCAGCAGCTCGACAGGGGTGTATACTGAAGCTTTCTTT.

This chain links TRBV18 with TRBJ2-7; 15 positions match TRBD2. Germline loops: CDR1 KGHSH, CDR2 LQKENI. This CDR3 is 16 amino acids long. Trimming took 3 bases from V and 6 from J; bases not matched to a gene: 6. The CDR3 here is CASSPAGLAGGREQYF. The DNA for the CDR3 is TGTGCCAGCTCACCCGCCGGACTAGCGGGAGGGCGCGAGCAGTACTTC.